Following are 5 T cell receptor beta chains from one sample sequenced in a study of T cell changes during pregnancy in multiple sclerosis. The method was immunoSEQ multiplex PCR; TCRdb's version includes in-frame clones alone and lacks a portion of them. Here the sample spans tens of thousands of clones, over 75% being singletons. The sample consisted of peripheral blood, taken before pregnancy. The receptors derive from a female donor with multiple sclerosis, enrolled in a pregnancy study.

This clone was counted between two and nine times. This chain connects TRBV15 to TRBJ1-5; D call uncertain. The CDR3 is made up of 12 amino acids. V shed 4 bases and J shed 11 bases, with 12 bases lying between them. CDR1 and CDR2 (germline): LNHNV, YYDKDF (reference sequence). The CDR3: CATSTGDSAQHF. CDR3 DNA: TGTGCCACCAGCACTGGAGATTCAGCCCAGCATTTT.

This clone appeared once. The chain uses TRBV4-3 and TRBJ2-1; 9 bases fit TRBD1. This CDR3 region has 16 residues. V gave up 0 bases and J gave up 2 bases; unmatched junction bases: 2. CDR1 and CDR2 from the germline V gene are LGHNA and YSLEER. CDR3 sequence reads: CASSQEGTGPYNEQFF. The CDR3 DNA follows: TGCGCCAGCAGCCAAGAGGGGACAGGGCCCTACAATGAGCAGTTCTTC.

The rearrangement joins TRBV10-2 to TRBJ2-7, with D possibly matching TRBD2 (5 bases). The V gene's germline CDR1 is WSHSY and CDR2 SAAADI. Trimming left V 6 bases short and J 5 bases short, with 23 bases between. The CDR3 has 16 residues. The CDR3 reads CASREVGAARLDEQYF. CDR3 coding DNA: TGCGCCAGCAGGGAGGTAGGAGCGGCGCGGCTGGACGAGCAGTACTTC.

This chain joins TRBV30 and TRBJ1-4, with a weak D call TRBD1 (6 bases). The germline CDR1 and CDR2 sequences are GTSNPN and SVGIG (reference sequence). V was shortened by 1 base and J by 8 bases, with 17 bases between the two germline ends. CDR3 length equals 15 residues. The CDR3 bases are TGTGCCTGGAGTGAAACCCGACAGGTGGGAGAAAAACTGTTTTTT. This encodes CAWSETRQVGEKLFF. The whole variable domain, remainder taken from reference TRBV30 and TRBJ1-4, is SQTIHQWPATLVQPVGSPLSLECTVEGTSNPNLYWYRQAAGRGLQLLFYSVGIGQISSEVPQNLSASRPQDRQFILSSKKLLLSDSGFYLCAWSETRQVGEKLFFGSGTQLSVL.

The chain employs TRBV27 and TRBJ2-5, with D possibly being TRBD1 (5 bases). The ends were cut back, 3 bases at V and 1 base at J, with 12 bases in the middle. Germline V gene lookup returns CDR1 MNHEY and CDR2 SMNVEV (reference sequence). The CDR3 length is 15 residues. The CDR3 sequence: CASSFWGASQETQYF. CDR3 sequence (DNA): TGTGCCAGCAGTTTTTGGGGCGCAAGCCAAGAGACCCAGTACTTC.